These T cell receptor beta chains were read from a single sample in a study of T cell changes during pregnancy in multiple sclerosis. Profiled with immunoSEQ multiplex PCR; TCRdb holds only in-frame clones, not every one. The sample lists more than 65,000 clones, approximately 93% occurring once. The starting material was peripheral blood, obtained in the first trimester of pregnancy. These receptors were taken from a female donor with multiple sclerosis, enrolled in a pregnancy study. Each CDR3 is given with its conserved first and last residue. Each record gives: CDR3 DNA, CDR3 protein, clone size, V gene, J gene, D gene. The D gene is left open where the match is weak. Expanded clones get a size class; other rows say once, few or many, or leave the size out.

CDR3nt: TGTGCCAGTAGTATAGGCGGGGGAGTGAGGAATGAGCAGTTCTTC; CDR3aa: CASSIGGGVRNEQFF; abundance: -; v_gene: TRBV19; j_gene: TRBJ2-1; d_gene: TRBD2
CDR3nt: TGTGCCAGCAGCGCGGGGACAGTGAACACTGAAGCTTTCTTT; CDR3aa: CASSAGTVNTEAFF; abundance: -; v_gene: TRBV5-4; j_gene: TRBJ1-1; d_gene: TRBD1
CDR3nt: TGTGCCAGTAGTATATATATCCGGGACTCTCCCAACTACGAGCAGTACTTC; CDR3aa: CASSIYIRDSPNYEQYF; abundance: -; v_gene: TRBV19; j_gene: TRBJ2-7; d_gene: -
CDR3nt: TGTGCCAGCAGCCTTTATAATTCACCCCTCCACTTT; CDR3aa: CASSLYNSPLHF; abundance: -; v_gene: TRBV13; j_gene: TRBJ1-6; d_gene: -
CDR3nt: TGTGCCAGCAGCCAAGACTGGGGGCGGCTCTCCTACGAGCAGTACTTC; CDR3aa: CASSQDWGRLSYEQYF; abundance: -; v_gene: TRBV4-2; j_gene: TRBJ2-7; d_gene: -
CDR3nt: TGTGCCAGCTCACCATCCAGGGATGCCTACGAGCAGTACTTC; CDR3aa: CASSPSRDAYEQYF; abundance: once; v_gene: TRBV18; j_gene: TRBJ2-7; d_gene: -
CDR3nt: TGTGCCACCAGCACAGCGGGAGAGACAGATACGCAGTATTTT; CDR3aa: CATSTAGETDTQYF; abundance: -; v_gene: TRBV15; j_gene: TRBJ2-3; d_gene: TRBD2
CDR3nt: TGCGCCAGGGTGACGGGAGGGCCTAGCGAGCAGTACTTC; CDR3aa: CARVTGGPSEQYF; abundance: once; v_gene: TRBV5-1; j_gene: TRBJ2-7; d_gene: TRBD2
CDR3nt: TGCGCCAGCAGCCACCCGGGACAGGGATTGAACACTGAAGCTTTCTTT; CDR3aa: CASSHPGQGLNTEAFF; abundance: -; v_gene: TRBV4-1; j_gene: TRBJ1-1; d_gene: TRBD1
CDR3nt: TGTGCCAGCAGTCTACAGGGGGGAACTGGGGCCAACGTCCTGACTTTC; CDR3aa: CASSLQGGTGANVLTF; abundance: -; v_gene: TRBV27; j_gene: TRBJ2-6; d_gene: TRBD1
CDR3nt: TGTGCCAGCAGCTTAACAGGGACAGGGCTCTACGAGCAGTACTTC; CDR3aa: CASSLTGTGLYEQYF; abundance: -; v_gene: TRBV11-1; j_gene: TRBJ2-7; d_gene: TRBD1
CDR3nt: TGTGCCAGCAGCCCGGATCTGGCTAGCGGGGGGGGCGAGCAGTACTTC; CDR3aa: CASSPDLASGGGEQYF; abundance: -; v_gene: TRBV5-4; j_gene: TRBJ2-7; d_gene: TRBD2
CDR3nt: TGTGCCAGCTCACCGGCCGTTAGCGGGTCCTACAATGAGCAGTTCTTC; CDR3aa: CASSPAVSGSYNEQFF; abundance: -; v_gene: TRBV18; j_gene: TRBJ2-1; d_gene: TRBD2
CDR3nt: TGTGCCAGCAGTGAAGTGGGGCGGGGTTCCCCTAATTCACCCCTCCACTTT; CDR3aa: CASSEVGRGSPNSPLHF; abundance: -; v_gene: TRBV6-1; j_gene: TRBJ1-6; d_gene: -
CDR3nt: TGTGCCAGCAGCGTAGCTGGCAATCAGCCCCAGCATTTT; CDR3aa: CASSVAGNQPQHF; abundance: -; v_gene: TRBV9; j_gene: TRBJ1-5; d_gene: -
CDR3nt: TGTGCCAGCAGCTCAGAATTAGGGGACAGGGCCTCCTACGAGCAGTACTTC; CDR3aa: CASSSELGDRASYEQYF; abundance: -; v_gene: TRBV11-3; j_gene: TRBJ2-7; d_gene: TRBD1
CDR3nt: TGCGCCAGCAGCCAAGATGGACAGGGACGCAATGAGCAGTTCTTC; CDR3aa: CASSQDGQGRNEQFF; abundance: -; v_gene: TRBV4-3; j_gene: TRBJ2-1; d_gene: TRBD1
CDR3nt: TGCGCCAGCAGCCGGATTAGCGGGAGGCAGCAAGAGACCCAGTACTTC; CDR3aa: CASSRISGRQQETQYF; abundance: -; v_gene: TRBV5-1; j_gene: TRBJ2-5; d_gene: TRBD2
CDR3nt: TGTGCCAGCAGTGACGACGCGGGGGACACAGATACGCAGTATTTT; CDR3aa: CASSDDAGDTDTQYF; abundance: -; v_gene: TRBV6-4; j_gene: TRBJ2-3; d_gene: TRBD2
CDR3nt: TGTGCCAGCAGCATTTCCAGGACAGGGGAGACCGTAGACCGGGAGCTGTTTTTT; CDR3aa: CASSISRTGETVDRELFF; abundance: -; v_gene: TRBV21-1; j_gene: TRBJ2-2; d_gene: -
CDR3nt: TGTGCCGCGAGTAGGGCGGGGATCTCCTACAATGAGCAGTTCTTC; CDR3aa: CAASRAGISYNEQFF; abundance: -; v_gene: TRBV6-1; j_gene: TRBJ2-1; d_gene: -
CDR3nt: TGTGCCAGCTCACCAAGAACGTCGGCTGAAGCTTTCTTT; CDR3aa: CASSPRTSAEAFF; abundance: few; v_gene: TRBV18; j_gene: TRBJ1-1; d_gene: -
CDR3nt: TGCAGTGCTAGAGGCGACTACGAGCAGTACTTC; CDR3aa: CSARGDYEQYF; abundance: few; v_gene: TRBV20-1; j_gene: TRBJ2-7; d_gene: -
CDR3nt: TGTGCCACAGCCAGACAGGGGGCCGGGCAGCCCCAGCATTTT; CDR3aa: CATARQGAGQPQHF; abundance: -; v_gene: TRBV6-1; j_gene: TRBJ1-5; d_gene: TRBD1
CDR3nt: TGTGCCACCACCGGTCGACAGCACGCTGAAAAACTGTTTTTT; CDR3aa: CATTGRQHAEKLFF; abundance: -; v_gene: TRBV13; j_gene: TRBJ1-4; d_gene: -
CDR3nt: TGTGCCAGCAGCTTAACATCGGAAGAGACCCAGTACTTC; CDR3aa: CASSLTSEETQYF; abundance: once; v_gene: TRBV7-3; j_gene: TRBJ2-5; d_gene: -
CDR3nt: TGCGCCAGCAGCTTTACCGGGAGATTAGGGGAGCAGTACTTC; CDR3aa: CASSFTGRLGEQYF; abundance: -; v_gene: TRBV5-1; j_gene: TRBJ2-7; d_gene: -
CDR3nt: TGTGCCTGGAGCGATAGCGGGGATTGGAATGAGCAGTTCTTC; CDR3aa: CAWSDSGDWNEQFF; abundance: -; v_gene: TRBV30; j_gene: TRBJ2-1; d_gene: TRBD2
CDR3nt: TGTGCCAGCAGCAGGACCCGGGACTCAACCTGGTGGGAGCAGTTCTTC; CDR3aa: CASSRTRDSTWWEQFF; abundance: -; v_gene: TRBV7-2; j_gene: TRBJ2-1; d_gene: -
CDR3nt: TGTGCCAGCAGTGAAACGTCGTGGGCAGGTAGTACTGAAGCTTTCTTT; CDR3aa: CASSETSWAGSTEAFF; abundance: -; v_gene: TRBV2; j_gene: TRBJ1-1; d_gene: -
CDR3nt: TGTGCCAGCAGCCCCGGACAGGGCGGCACAGATACGCAGTATTTT; CDR3aa: CASSPGQGGTDTQYF; abundance: once; v_gene: TRBV7-9; j_gene: TRBJ2-3; d_gene: TRBD1
CDR3nt: TGTGCCAGCAGCTTCGTACCGGCGGGGGAGGAGCAGTTCTTC; CDR3aa: CASSFVPAGEEQFF; abundance: -; v_gene: TRBV7-8; j_gene: TRBJ2-1; d_gene: TRBD2
CDR3nt: TGTGCCAGCATGAATGCGGGGGGGGACGAGCAGTACTTC; CDR3aa: CASMNAGGDEQYF; abundance: -; v_gene: TRBV27; j_gene: TRBJ2-7; d_gene: TRBD2
CDR3nt: TGTGCCAGCTCACAAACAACTCTAGCGGGAGTAGCGGATACGCAGTATTTT; CDR3aa: CASSQTTLAGVADTQYF; abundance: -; v_gene: TRBV18; j_gene: TRBJ2-3; d_gene: TRBD2
CDR3nt: TGTGCTAGTGGGGAGGGGACAGTCCCTGGCGAGCAGTACTTC; CDR3aa: CASGEGTVPGEQYF; abundance: -; v_gene: TRBV12-5; j_gene: TRBJ2-7; d_gene: -
CDR3nt: TGTGCCAGTAGTATAGGCGGTCTCGGCACTGAAGCTTTCTTT; CDR3aa: CASSIGGLGTEAFF; abundance: once; v_gene: TRBV19; j_gene: TRBJ1-1; d_gene: -
CDR3nt: TGTGCCAGCAGCTTACGGGAAACGGAAGCTTTCTTT; CDR3aa: CASSLRETEAFF; abundance: -; v_gene: TRBV11-3; j_gene: TRBJ1-1; d_gene: -
CDR3nt: TGTGCCAGCAGTTCCCCCGGGACAGGGGTATACGAGCAGTACTTC; CDR3aa: CASSSPGTGVYEQYF; abundance: -; v_gene: TRBV27; j_gene: TRBJ2-7; d_gene: TRBD1
CDR3nt: TGTGCCAGCGGACCCGGAGCTAGCGGGTCTACCGGGGAGCTGTTTTTT; CDR3aa: CASGPGASGSTGELFF; abundance: -; v_gene: TRBV25-1; j_gene: TRBJ2-2; d_gene: TRBD2
CDR3nt: TGTGCCAGTAGTATAGTGGGCACCCAAGAGACCCAGTACTTC; CDR3aa: CASSIVGTQETQYF; abundance: -; v_gene: TRBV19; j_gene: TRBJ2-5; d_gene: -
CDR3nt: TGCGCCAGCAGCCAAGAACGACACTACGAGCAGTACTTC; CDR3aa: CASSQERHYEQYF; abundance: -; v_gene: TRBV4-1; j_gene: TRBJ2-7; d_gene: -
CDR3nt: TGTGCCAGCAGCTTACAGGGAAAAGATTCACCCCTCCACTTT; CDR3aa: CASSLQGKDSPLHF; abundance: few; v_gene: TRBV7-9; j_gene: TRBJ1-6; d_gene: -
CDR3nt: TGTGCCAGTAGTATAGTAGCGGGAGAGGTCGGGGAGCTGTTTTTT; CDR3aa: CASSIVAGEVGELFF; abundance: -; v_gene: TRBV19; j_gene: TRBJ2-2; d_gene: TRBD2
CDR3nt: TGTGCCAGCAGGCCTGAGATAGCGGGAGTTCTTGAGCAGTTCTTC; CDR3aa: CASRPEIAGVLEQFF; abundance: few; v_gene: TRBV7-9; j_gene: TRBJ2-1; d_gene: TRBD2
CDR3nt: TGTGCCAGCAGCTCGACAGTTAATAATTCACCCCTCCACTTT; CDR3aa: CASSSTVNNSPLHF; abundance: -; v_gene: TRBV5-4; j_gene: TRBJ1-6; d_gene: -
CDR3nt: TGTGCCAGCAGCAGAAGACCCACACCCGGGACAGCCAACTCTAACTATGGCTACACCTTC; CDR3aa: CASSRRPTPGTANSNYGYTF; abundance: -; v_gene: TRBV9; j_gene: TRBJ1-2; d_gene: TRBD1
CDR3nt: TGTGCCAGCAGCCCCAGAAATCCGGGACTAGCGGACAATGAGCAGTTCTTC; CDR3aa: CASSPRNPGLADNEQFF; abundance: -; v_gene: TRBV7-9; j_gene: TRBJ2-1; d_gene: TRBD2
CDR3nt: TGTGCCTGGAGTCCAGGGGGAGACACCATATATTTT; CDR3aa: CAWSPGGDTIYF; abundance: -; v_gene: TRBV30; j_gene: TRBJ1-3; d_gene: TRBD1
CDR3nt: TGTGCCACTAAATCCCCGAGCTCCTATAATTCACCCCTCCACTTT; CDR3aa: CATKSPSSYNSPLHF; abundance: once; v_gene: TRBV28; j_gene: TRBJ1-6; d_gene: -
CDR3nt: TGCAGCGTTGGCTCGCATATACTAGTCAATGAGCAGTTCTTC; CDR3aa: CSVGSHILVNEQFF; abundance: -; v_gene: TRBV29-1; j_gene: TRBJ2-1; d_gene: -
CDR3nt: TGCGCCAGCAGCCAAGCGGGGGGGCTACCTAATGAGCAGTTCTTC; CDR3aa: CASSQAGGLPNEQFF; abundance: -; v_gene: TRBV4-1; j_gene: TRBJ2-1; d_gene: TRBD2
CDR3nt: TGCAGCGTGACGGGACAAACGAACACTGAAGCTTTCTTT; CDR3aa: CSVTGQTNTEAFF; abundance: -; v_gene: TRBV29-1; j_gene: TRBJ1-1; d_gene: -
CDR3nt: TGTGCCAGCAGTTTACCCCCCAGGAGTAGCGGGAGAAAGAGTACTGTGGAGACCCAGTACTTC; CDR3aa: CASSLPPRSSGRKSTVETQYF; abundance: -; v_gene: TRBV27; j_gene: TRBJ2-5; d_gene: TRBD2
CDR3nt: TGTGCCAGCAGTTTTAGGGGATCCGGTCAGCCCCAGCATTTT; CDR3aa: CASSFRGSGQPQHF; abundance: -; v_gene: TRBV27; j_gene: TRBJ1-5; d_gene: -